This TCR beta chain was sequenced in a study of response to subunit inactivated influenza vaccine (dated by TCRdb to 2017 to 2018). Study-level background: To follow how T cells responded to a trivalent subunit inactivated influenza vaccine, the researchers relied on deep quantitative profiling of the T cell receptor repertoire.

Many counts were recorded for this clonotype. What this receptor recognizes is not known. No much larger clone exists at a distance of one base, and base qualities are not known. V loses 1 base, J loses 9 bases, and the germline ends lie 16 bases apart. As encoded in the germline V gene, CDR1 is MGHRA while CDR2 is YSYEKL. Reading from cysteine to phenylalanine, the CDR3 counts 15 amino acids. This entry keeps only the CDR3 DNA: 45 bases, framed from base 1. Results and caveats for the whole study, not just this receptor: It was suggested by the authors that each seasonal influenza vaccination may recruit only a limited number of new T cells.

Library generation was performed with RT-PCR. The instrument given in TCRdb is Illumina HiSeq 2500. Using fastp trimming at Q25 and MiXCR clonotype assembly, TCRdb reanalyzed the public sequencing data and kept in-frame beta chains. Each entry merges the rows of one CDR3 protein and shows their most common DNA and genes. Here the sample has about 570,000 distinct CDR3 sequences; roughly 10% occur a single time. The ten largest clones take up approximately 9.9% of the sample. These same data were also listed under a study on T cells expressing NK-cell markers. As described in the second report: TCR beta cDNA libraries were prepared using 5'RACE template switching, which introduced a universal primer site and unique molecular identifiers. In sorted CD3+CD56+NKG2C+, CD3+CD56+NKG2C- and CD3+CD56-NKG2C+ T-cell subsets from several donors, TCR beta-chain repertoires were profiled. Of the eight sequenced donors, seven were found to be HCMV-seropositive and one was found to be HCMV-seronegative. In several experiments an anti-gammadeltaTCR antibody was added to restrict sorting to alphabetaTCR-expressing T cells. In over 5 donors, the dominant CD3+CD56+NKG2C+ clonotypes were among the top 10 CD8+ clonotypes and accounted for 1.0-7.0% of CD8+ T cells. Those dominant clonotypes were again the most abundant among CD3+CD56-NKG2C+ cells in a few donors, at roughly 28.3-65%. It remained unclear whether the expanded NKG2C-expressing T cell clones were specific for HCMV antigens. Randomly selected healthy volunteers, three men and five women, were used as the eight sequenced donors. To determine HCMV serostatus, a commercial ELISA kit was used to detect HCMV-specific IgG in serum. Ficoll density gradient centrifugation was used to isolate peripheral blood mononuclear cells from blood. Bulk peripheral blood T-cell repertoires were additionally sequenced from unsorted PBMC for several donors. cDNA synthesis was primed from the TCR beta constant segment, followed by two successive PCR amplification steps. Illumina HiSeq 2000/2500, MiSeq or NextSeq was used to sequence libraries as 2 x 150 bp reads. Reads were demultiplexed and grouped by UMI with MIGEC, and clonotypes were assembled and quantified with MiTCR. To exclude erroneous sequences, only TCR cDNA sequences supported by at least two reads were retained. The tcR package was used for downstream repertoire analysis, and clonotypes were matched between fractions using CDR3 nucleotide sequence together with V segment. Antigen specificity was annotated against VDJdb with VDJmatch, allowing one amino acid substitution in CDR3.

The source was PBMCs from blood, collected on the day of vaccination. In this chain, TRBV4-1 is recombined with TRBJ2-1, with no D gene named confidently. This clonotype was obtained from a man aged 50 or older who received an inactivated influenza vaccine. Donor details come from another sample of the same person, matched by shared clones. The CDR3 protein is CASSQVLRLGPEQFF. The DNA is TGCGCCAGCAGCCAAGTACTACGCTTAGGGCCTGAGCAGTTCTTC.